This T cell receptor beta chain was documented in a study of cytomegalovirus exposure and HLA in healthy donors. Study findings and constraints: Accounts indicate the classifier identified cytomegalovirus status with strong specificity and sensitivity.

The PCR ran on 60 Vbeta and 13 Jbeta primers. The table came from immunoSEQ multiplex PCR; TCRdb's copy has only in-frame clones and leaves some out. The data hold fewer than 150,000 clones, with 70% to 80% observed a single time. Trimming stripped 3 bases from V and 5 bases from J, with 13 bases between. The CDR3 has 14 residues. From germline, CDR1 is SGHTA and CDR2 FQGTGA. In regard to this clone: What it binds is not known.

The source material was PBMCs. The source is a man between 50 and 59 years old in good health and CMV-seronegative. The chain couples TRBV7-3 to TRBJ1-1; D might be TRBD1 (6 bases). This chain's CDR3 is CASSLGGGSTEAFF. In nucleotides, the CDR3 is TGTGCCAGCAGCTTGGGCGGGGGCAGTACTGAAGCTTTCTTT.